Below, 25 T cell receptor beta chains from the same sample are listed, as sequenced in a study of OX40 agonist ivuxolimab in advanced cancers. The method was immunoSEQ multiplex PCR; TCRdb's version includes in-frame clones alone and lacks a portion of them. The sample shows under 85,000 clones, more than 75% of them seen only once. Sample: CD4+ or CD8+ T cells sorted from blood, taken in a trial of the OX40 agonist ivuxolimab. The receptor set was obtained from an adult with an advanced solid tumor such as melanoma, head and neck, liver or kidney cancer.

The chain recombines TRBV27 with TRBJ1-4, with 10 nucleotides matching TRBD1. The CDR3 loop spans 14 amino acids. Unmatched junction bases numbered 7, after V lost 5 bases and J lost 10 bases. The V gene's germline CDR1 is MNHEY and CDR2 SMNVEV (reference sequence). The CDR3 bases are TGTGCCAGCAGTCGGACAGGGGGAACGGGAAAACTGTTTTTT. Its translation is CASSRTGGTGKLFF.

The chain uses TRBV28 and TRBJ1-6; 10 nucleotides agree with TRBD1. Germline V gene lookup returns CDR1 MDHEN and CDR2 SYDVKM. The CDR3 has 14 amino acids. CDR3 in amino acids: CAYGQGVYNSPLHF. The CDR3 nucleotides read TGTGCATACGGACAGGGGGTTTATAATTCACCCCTCCACTTT. The full variable domain, rest sourced from reference TRBV28 and TRBJ1-6, is DVKVTQSSRYLVKRTGEKVFLECVQDMDHENMFWYRQDPGLGLRLIYFSYDVKMKEKGDIPEGYSVSREKKERFSLILESASTNQTSMYLCAYGQGVYNSPLHFGNGTRLTVT.

The chain combines TRBV21-1 with TRBJ2-5; the tabulated D call, TRBD1, remains unverified against the DNA. TRBV21-1 is reported as a pseudogene. The CDR3 has 23 amino acids. CDR3 loop: CASSKGQGGRRSRPPGGKETQYF. CDR3 DNA sequence: TGTGCCAGCAGCAAAGGGCAGGGGGGCCGCCGAAGTAGACCCCCAGGGGGCAAAGAGACCCAGTACTTC.

The J gene is TRBJ1-1, the V gene TRBV20-1; D is unresolved. The CDR3 sequence is 11 residues long. Germline V gene sequence: CDR1 DFQATT, CDR2 SNEGSKA (reference sequence). The CDR3 DNA sequence: TGCAGCGTTTGGGGGAACACTGAAGCTTTCTTT. Residues: CSVWGNTEAFF.

This rearrangement joins TRBV15 to TRBJ1-1; 8 nucleotides line up with TRBD1. V trimming: 4 bases; J trimming: 6 bases; junction bases outside the gene matches: 19. CDR1 and CDR2 from the germline V gene are LNHNV and YYDKDF (reference sequence). This CDR3 contains 18 residues. CDR3 region: CATSNAVQGARVSAEAFF. In DNA form, the CDR3 reads TGTGCCACCAGCAATGCCGTCCAGGGGGCGCGGGTTTCCGCTGAAGCTTTCTTT.

This clone was seen a few times. The genes are TRBV11-2 and TRBJ1-1; 7 bases align to TRBD1. The germline CDR1 and CDR2 sequences are SGHAT and FQNNGV. Losses at the gene ends were 5 bases for V and 6 bases for J; bases not matched to a gene: 12. The CDR3 contains 15 residues. The CDR3 reads CASSRGIGGRAEAFF. The CDR3 bases are TGTGCCAGCAGCCGCGGTATAGGGGGCCGAGCTGAAGCTTTCTTT.

The gene calls are TRBV6-6 and TRBJ1-1; no firm D call. V lost 2 bases and J 1 base, leaving 8 bases between the germline ends. The CDR3 totals 14 residues. The germline gives CDR1 MNHNY, CDR2 SVGAGI (reference sequence). As DNA, the CDR3 is TGTGCCAGCAGTTACCGGACGGCGAACACTGAAGCTTTCTTT. Protein sequence: CASSYRTANTEAFF.

The chain is built from TRBV14 and TRBJ2-5; 15 bases are shared with TRBD2. Germline V lookup: CDR1 SGHDN, CDR2 FVKESK. Trimming took 4 bases from V and 5 from J; bases not matched to a gene: 11. The CDR3 totals 18 residues. The CDR3 DNA is TGTGCCAGCAGCCGTTGGACTAGCGGGGGGGCCCCTGAGGAGACCCAGTACTTC. Amino acids: CASSRWTSGGAPEETQYF. The variable domain in full, with the rest retrieved from reference TRBV14 and TRBJ2-5, is EAGVTQFPSHSVIEKGQTVTLRCDPISGHDNLYWYRRVMGKEIKFLLHFVKESKQDESGMPNNRFLAERTGGTYSTLKVQPAELEDSGVYFCASSRWTSGGAPEETQYFGPGTRLLVL.

CDR3 DNA sequence: TGTGCCAGCAGTAAAGGGGGGAGGGCAGATACGCAGTATTTT. Its protein is CASSKGGRADTQYF. The V call is TRBV2, the J call TRBJ2-3; D is possibly TRBD2 (7 bases). The length of the CDR3 is 14 residues. V was pared by 5 bases and J by 4 bases, with 13 bases between. CDR1 is SNHLY, CDR2 FYNNEI, per germline.

J is TRBJ2-5 and V is TRBV9; D call uncertain. Germline values: CDR1 SGDLS, CDR2 YYNGEE. The CDR3 is 14 amino acids. Deletions cut 0 bases from V and 5 bases from J, with 11 bases between. CDR3 sequence: CASSVGSSDETQYF. As DNA, the CDR3 is TGTGCCAGCAGCGTAGGGTCCAGTGACGAGACCCAGTACTTC.

The chain uses TRBV6-1 and TRBJ1-6; D is ambiguous. Germline-derived CDR1 and CDR2 are MNHNS and SASEGT. V dropped 7 bases and J dropped 8 bases, with 12 bases sitting between them. This CDR3 is built from 13 residues. CDR3 residues: CASMEELYSPLHF. In DNA, the CDR3 is TGTGCCAGCATGGAGGAACTCTATTCACCCCTCCACTTT.

V and J are TRBV2 and TRBJ2-1, with 7 bases that match TRBD2. The CDR3 has 14 residues. CDR1 is SNHLY, CDR2 FYNNEI, per germline. The J segment lost 4 bases and the V segment lost 7 bases, leaving 7 bases of the junction unmatched. As DNA, the CDR3 is TGTGCCAGCACCCCCGGGACTACGTACAATGAGCAGTTCTTC. Its translation is CASTPGTTYNEQFF.

The rearrangement uses TRBV28 and TRBJ2-2; 8 bases are a match to TRBD1. Germline V lookup: CDR1 MDHEN, CDR2 SYDVKM. The CDR3 length is 16 residues. J gave up 3 bases and V 3 bases, and 6 bases lay outside the gene matches. The CDR3 spells CASSLTGDGYTGELFF. In DNA form, the CDR3 reads TGTGCCAGCAGTTTGACAGGGGACGGTTACACCGGGGAGCTGTTTTTT. Looking up the rest from reference TRBV28 and TRBJ2-2 gives the full variable domain: DVKVTQSSRYLVKRTGEKVFLECVQDMDHENMFWYRQDPGLGLRLIYFSYDVKMKEKGDIPEGYSVSREKKERFSLILESASTNQTSMYLCASSLTGDGYTGELFFGEGSRLTVL.

The V gene is TRBV2, the J gene TRBJ1-2; D might be TRBD1 (6 bases). Per the germline V gene, CDR1 is SNHLY and CDR2 is FYNNEI. Trimming took off 0 bases at V and 7 bases at J, with 12 bases between the two ends. This CDR3 has 14 amino acids. The CDR3, as DNA: TGTGCCAGCAGTGAAGCCGGGGGCTCTGCTGGCTACACCTTC. This codes for CASSEAGGSAGYTF.

This rearrangement joins TRBV7-2 to TRBJ1-1; no firm D call. The V gene lost 0 bases and the J gene lost 1 base, with 6 bases spanning the gap. The CDR3 runs to 14 residues. Per the germline V gene, CDR1 is SGHTA and CDR2 is FQGNSA. In nucleotides, the CDR3 is TGTGCCAGCAGCTTAGCGTCTGCGAACACTGAAGCTTTCTTT. Translated, it gives CASSLASANTEAFF.

The chain uses TRBV6-1 and TRBJ2-1; D is uncertain. V lost 3 bases and J lost 5, with 14 bases in between. The germline V gene encodes CDR1 MNHNS and CDR2 SASEGT. This CDR3 has 15 residues. The chain's CDR3 is CASSDYRVGNNEQFF. The CDR3 nucleotides read TGTGCCAGCAGTGACTATCGGGTTGGGAACAATGAGCAGTTCTTC.

V is TRBV6-1 and J is TRBJ1-3; D possibly corresponds to TRBD1 (5 bases). The CDR3 extends over 15 amino acids. Germline V gene sequence: CDR1 MNHNS, CDR2 SASEGT. Deletions cut 2 bases from V and 2 bases from J, with 10 bases between. The chain's CDR3 is CASSEKGRAGNTIYF. For the CDR3, the DNA is TGTGCCAGCAGTGAAAAAGGCAGGGCTGGAAACACCATATATTTT.

The chain combines TRBV6-5 with TRBJ2-7, with 7 bases lining up with TRBD1. The germline gives CDR1 MNHEY, CDR2 SVGAGI. The CDR3 is 15 residues long. Trimming removed 5 bases from V and 4 bases from J; junction bases left unmatched: 11. The CDR3: CASSGWDRSLYEQYF. Written as DNA, the CDR3 is TGTGCCAGCAGTGGATGGGACAGAAGTCTTTACGAGCAGTACTTC.

This clone appeared a single time. This chain joins TRBV4-1 and TRBJ2-5; D is undetermined. Germline assignment: CDR1 MGHRA and CDR2 YSYEKL. Between the trimmed V and J ends, which lost 4 bases and 3 bases, there was a span of 9 bases. The CDR3 sequence is 13 residues long. CDR3 sequence: CASSLGGEETQYF. The CDR3 DNA is TGCGCCAGCAGCCTCGGTGGGGAAGAGACCCAGTACTTC.

Only one count was recorded for this clone. CDR3 nucleotides: TGTGCCAGCACCTTCCGACGACTAGCGGGGGGGGAGCAGTACTTC. Translating it yields CASTFRRLAGGEQYF. The chain recombines TRBV6-5 with TRBJ2-7, with 14 bases lining up with TRBD2. Germline CDR1 and CDR2: MNHEY and SVGAGI. The CDR3 runs 15 residues. V shed 7 bases, J shed 7 bases, and the junction held 9 bases outside the gene matches.

This chain joins TRBV7-3 and TRBJ1-1; D is undetermined. This CDR3 is built from 15 residues. Germline V gene sequence: CDR1 SGHTA, CDR2 FQGTGA. V was cut by 6 bases and J by 7 bases, with 21 bases left in between. The CDR3 DNA reads TGTGCCAGCAGTCGCGAGGGCCGCGGAGGGTTTGAAGCTTTCTTT. Amino acids: CASSREGRGGFEAFF.

The V and J genes are TRBV27 and TRBJ2-1; 13 nucleotides align to TRBD2. The CDR3 has 17 residues. Germline CDR1 and CDR2: MNHEY and SMNVEV (reference sequence). V was pared by 5 bases and J by 4 bases, with 8 bases of the junction left unmatched. The CDR3 DNA is TGTGCCAGCAGTCCCCGGACTAGCGGGGGCCTATACAATGAGCAGTTCTTC. Residues: CASSPRTSGGLYNEQFF.

This rearrangement joins TRBV7-3 to TRBJ2-3; 7 bases agree with TRBD2. The V segment lost 4 bases and the J segment 4 bases; nucleotides outside the gene matches: 11. Germline lookup yields CDR1 SGHTA and CDR2 FQGTGA. CDR3 length: 16 residues. The CDR3 DNA follows: TGTGCCAGCAGCTCCAGGACTAGTGGGGGGGCAGATACGCAGTATTTT. Encoded protein: CASSSRTSGGADTQYF.

The chain joins TRBV5-1 to TRBJ1-2, with a possible D match to TRBD1 (6 bases). The CDR3 has 14 amino acids. Trimming stripped 0 bases from V and 3 bases from J, with 9 bases between. Germline CDR1 and CDR2: SGHRS and YFSETQ. This chain's CDR3 is CASSLGHRDYGYTF. DNA for the CDR3: TGCGCCAGCAGCTTGGGGCACAGGGACTATGGCTACACCTTC.

The chain combines TRBV6-5 with TRBJ2-3; 9 positions match TRBD2. The CDR3 runs 15 residues. The V segment lost 8 bases and the J segment 2 bases; nucleotides outside the gene matches: 8. Germline CDR1 is MNHEY and CDR2 is SVGAGI. The CDR3 spells CASRKRGDPTDTQYF. The CDR3 nucleotides are TGTGCCAGCCGAAAGCGGGGGGACCCCACAGATACGCAGTATTTT.